The 11 T cell receptor beta chains in this list originate from one sample, sequenced in a study of blood T cell repertoires in COVID-19 (dated by TCRdb to 2019 to 2021). The library was generated by the immunoSEQ multiplex PCR assay. TCRdb took over this immuneACCESS table, retaining in-frame rearrangements with V and J assigned. Such tables are incomplete; in checked studies, under half of the missing clones stem from an unresolved V gene, and the remainder is unexplained. The sample records 200,000 to 250,000 clones, 65% to 85% of which are singletons. Roughly 2.4% of the sample comes from the top ten. The sample consisted of peripheral blood. The receptors come from a woman in her sixties or seventies with acute or convalescent COVID-19.

The V gene is TRBV21-1, the J gene TRBJ1-2; TRBD1 reflects the table's D call only, with no check against the DNA. TRBV21-1 represents a pseudogene. This CDR3 comprises 17 residues. CDR3 sequence (DNA): TGTGCCAGCAGCAAACAACAGGGAACCCTCAATCGTTGTGGCTACACCTTC. It specifies CASSKQQGTLNRCGYTF.

This sequence joins TRBV7-6 and TRBJ2-7; D not resolved. Germline CDR1 is SGHVS and CDR2 is FNYEAQ. Trimming stripped 2 bases from V and 2 bases from J, with 7 bases between. The length of the CDR3 is 13 residues. CDR3 DNA sequence: TGTGCCAGCAGCTTACCAGGTACCTACGAGCAGTACTTC. Encoded protein: CASSLPGTYEQYF.

This clone was recorded a few times. The gene calls are TRBV30 and TRBJ1-3; TRBD1 might be the D (5 bases). Between the trimmed V and J ends, which lost 5 bases and 1 base, there was a span of 15 bases. CDR1 is GTSNPN, CDR2 SVGIG, per germline (reference sequence). There are 15 residues in the CDR3. For the CDR3, the DNA is TGTGCCTGGGCCCCCCAGGGATTTTCTGGAAACACCATATATTTT. This codes for CAWAPQGFSGNTIYF.

CDR3 in amino acids: CASSTGQGNYGYTF. For the CDR3, the DNA is TGTGCCAGCAGCACCGGACAGGGCAACTATGGCTACACCTTC. The V and J genes are TRBV5-5 and TRBJ1-2, with TRBD1 matching over 8 bases. CDR3 length equals 14 residues. V lost 4 bases and J lost 2; bases outside the gene matches: 4. Per the germline V gene, CDR1 is SGHKS and CDR2 is YYEKEE (reference sequence).

The chain uses TRBV29-1 and TRBJ2-2, with 10 bases that match TRBD1. V shed 7 bases, J shed 4 bases, and the junction held 6 bases outside the gene matches. This CDR3 has 14 residues. Germline CDR1 reads SQVTM; CDR2 reads ANQGSEA. The CDR3 nucleotides read TGCAGCGCTCGGGACAGGGGAGTCACCGGGGAGCTGTTTTTT. It specifies CSARDRGVTGELFF.

This chain links TRBV27 with TRBJ1-2, with D possibly being TRBD1 (5 bases). Trimming took off 6 bases at V and 4 bases at J, with 12 bases between the two ends. Looked up from germline, CDR1 is MNHEY and CDR2 is SMNVEV (reference sequence). CDR3 length equals 13 residues. The CDR3 loop reads CASSRVGGYGYTF. CDR3 DNA sequence: TGTGCCAGCAGCCGGGTGGGGGGCTATGGCTACACCTTC.

The V gene is TRBV30, the J gene TRBJ1-1; TRBD1 aligns across 8 bases. The length of the CDR3 is 14 residues. The J segment lost 10 bases and the V segment lost 2 bases, leaving 12 bases of the junction unmatched. The germline CDR1 and CDR2 sequences are GTSNPN and SVGIG (reference sequence). The CDR3 sequence is CAWSPGVVDRAAFF. In nucleotides, the CDR3 is TGTGCCTGGAGTCCAGGGGTGGTGGACAGGGCAGCTTTCTTT.

The chain uses TRBV23-1 and TRBJ2-3; D uncertain. TRBV23-1 is an ORF for which the function is uncertain. Trimming shortened V by 4 bases and J by 0 bases, and 20 bases separated the two germline ends. The CDR3 runs 18 residues. The CDR3 loop reads CASSLVALSLTSTDTQYF. The CDR3 bases are TGCGCCAGCAGTCTCGTCGCCCTAAGTTTAACTAGCACAGATACGCAGTATTTT.

This chain uses TRBV7-3 with TRBJ2-2; 8 bases are shared with TRBD1. The CDR3 has 17 residues. The germline CDR1 and CDR2 sequences are SGHTA and FQGTGA. Germline trimming cut 0 bases from V and 3 bases from J; bases unmatched to any gene: 6. As DNA, the CDR3 is TGTGCCAGCAGCTTAACGTTCCGGGGACAGGACACCGGGGAGCTGTTTTTT. The encoded protein is CASSLTFRGQDTGELFF.

In nucleotides, the CDR3 is TGTGCCACCAGTGATTTCCGACTAGCGGGAGAGCAGTTCTTC. As protein: CATSDFRLAGEQFF. The chain carries TRBV24-1 and TRBJ2-1, with 11 bases aligning to TRBD2. The CDR3 spans 14 residues. The V gene's germline CDR1 is KGHDR and CDR2 SFDVKD. J lost 10 bases, V lost 1 base, and 2 bases had no gene match.

This rearrangement joins TRBV6-2 or TRBV6-3 to TRBJ1-1; 12 positions match TRBD1. V shed 2 bases and J 5 bases; nucleotides not matched to a gene: 9. CDR1 is MNHEY and CDR2 is SVGEGT in the germline V gene. This CDR3 is 17 amino acids long. CDR3 region: CASSYPRDRGPGTEAFF. The CDR3 DNA sequence: TGTGCCAGCAGTTACCCCCGGGACAGGGGGCCGGGGACTGAAGCTTTCTTT.